This T cell receptor beta chain derives from a study of cytomegalovirus exposure and HLA in healthy donors. Comment on this clone: Its specificity is not known. This specimen includes other DNA sequences encoding the same CDR3.

Findings and caveats of the study: Follow-up analysis later connected one missense variant in DCLRE1C with trimming of TCR beta V- and J-genes.

The CDR3 has 12 residues. V was trimmed by 2 bases and J by 5 bases, leaving 6 bases between them. Looked up from germline, CDR1 is SGHTA and CDR2 is FQGNSA. Both 60 Vbeta primers and 13 Jbeta primers went into the PCR. Method: immunoSEQ multiplex PCR; TCRdb's copy keeps in-frame clones and lacks some. The table includes fewer than 250,000 clones, 70% to 80% detected once. The TCR sequence derives from a girl aged 2 to 10 in good health and CMV-seronegative. The chain is built from TRBV7-2 and TRBJ2-5, with D uncertain. What was sequenced was PBMCs. CDR3 bases: TGTGCCAGCAGCTTAACCCGGGAGACCCAGTACTTC. It translates to CASSLTRETQYF.